Listed below are T cell receptor beta chains from one sample, sequenced in a study of blood T cells in healthy people across ages. One entry per CDR3 protein, called by TCRdb with MiXCR from the 5' RACE reads. The sample has about 1.8 million distinct CDR3 sequences; just under 50% are singletons. Sequencing used blood. Source of these receptors: a woman between 40 and 50 years old in good health. CDR3s include the opening cysteine and the closing phenylalanine or tryptophan. The order of the fields is clone size, D gene, J gene, V gene, CDR3 DNA, CDR3 protein. D genes are given only for firm matches. Not every row has a clone size; where given, it reads once, few, many or a size class.

>-|-|TRBJ2-5|TRBV5-6
TGTGCCAGCAGCCCGCTATGGTTGTTCGAAGGGACGTCCCTAGAGACCCAGTACTTC
CASSPLWLFEGTSLETQYF
>many|TRBD1|TRBJ2-5|TRBV5-1
TGTGCCAGCAGCTTAGTTCAGGGGGCGCGAGAGACCCAGTACTTC
CASSLVQGARETQYF
>-|TRBD2|TRBJ2-7|TRBV28
TGTGCCATCACAAGGACTAGCGGTACCGGCGAGCAGTACTTC
CAITRTSGTGEQYF
>few|TRBD2|TRBJ2-3|TRBV9
TGTGCCAGCAGCGTTACCGGGACTAGCGGCACAGATACGCAGTATTTT
CASSVTGTSGTDTQYF
>once|-|TRBJ2-5|TRBV7-9
TGTGCCAGCAGCCCACACAACAGCCAAGAGACCCAGTACTTC
CASSPHNSQETQYF
>-|TRBD2|TRBJ2-3|TRBV6-5
TGTGCCAGCAGCCTCCTAGCGGCAGTCACAGATACGCAGTATTTT
CASSLLAAVTDTQYF
>-|-|TRBJ1-5|TRBV7-9
TGTGCCAGCGCACCGGGGGGTAGCAATCAGCCCCAGCATTTT
CASAPGGSNQPQHF
>many|-|TRBJ1-2|TRBV20-1
TGCAGTGCTAGAGATCTCGGGTTTGACTATGGCTACACCTTC
CSARDLGFDYGYTF
>-|TRBD1|TRBJ1-2|TRBV12-3/TRBV12-4
TGTGCCAGCACCCATACAGGGGGTGGCTATGGCTACACCTTC
CASTHTGGGYGYTF
>-|-|TRBJ2-3|TRBV12-3/TRBV12-4
TGTGCCAGCAGTTTAGTGGGGGCCGTTGGCACAGATACGCAGTATTTT
CASSLVGAVGTDTQYF
>-|-|TRBJ2-6|TRBV11-2
TGTGCCAGCCGGGGGGCCAACGTCCTGACTTTC
CASRGANVLTF
>-|TRBD2|TRBJ2-5|TRBV11-3
TGTGCCAGCAGCTCGGACGGGGGGGAGACCCAGTACTTC
CASSSDGGETQYF
>-|TRBD1|TRBJ1-2|TRBV10-3
TGTGCCACCACAACCCCGGGACAGCGTCACCATGGCTACACCTTC
CATTTPGQRHHGYTF
>-|-|TRBJ1-2|TRBV29-1
TGCAGCGTTGTTTCGGGGTGGAATGGCTACACCTTC
CSVVSGWNGYTF
>-|TRBD1|TRBJ2-1|TRBV5-6
TGTGCCAGCAGCCCCACAGGGGGTAGGGGTGAGCAGTTCTTC
CASSPTGGRGEQFF
>-|TRBD1|TRBJ1-2|TRBV5-1
TGCGCCAGCAGCGTGGACAGGGCTGATGGCTACACCTTC
CASSVDRADGYTF
>once|TRBD2|TRBJ2-1|TRBV20-1
TGCAGTGCTTGCGGGACTAGCGGGACCTCCTACAATGAGCAGTTCTTC
CSACGTSGTSYNEQFF
>-|-|TRBJ2-3|TRBV5-1
TGCGCCAGCAGCCTAGCTGCAGGGTTCACTGGCACAGATACGCAGTATTTT
CASSLAAGFTGTDTQYF
>-|-|TRBJ2-7|TRBV6-2/TRBV6-3
TGTGCCAGCAGCCCCAATGGGGGGTACGAGCAGTACTTC
CASSPNGGYEQYF
>many|-|TRBJ2-1|TRBV5-1
TGTGCCAGCAGCCCCGGACAGTCCTACAATGAGCAGTTCTTC
CASSPGQSYNEQFF
>-|TRBD1|TRBJ1-2|TRBV20-1
TGCAGTGCTAGAGCTTATGACAGGGGAGCAAACTATGGCTACACCTTC
CSARAYDRGANYGYTF
>-|TRBD2|TRBJ2-3|TRBV6-5
TGTGCCAGCAGTTTCGCTAGCGGGGAACTCACAGATACGCAGTATTTT
CASSFASGELTDTQYF
>-|TRBD1|TRBJ1-2|TRBV7-2
TGTGCCAGCAGCCGTTCCAGGACAGGGGGCGAAGACTATGGCTACACCTTC
CASSRSRTGGEDYGYTF
>few|-|TRBJ2-1|TRBV6-5
TGTGCCAGCAGTCCCAGATGGGGCTTGTCCTACAATGAGCAGTTCTTC
CASSPRWGLSYNEQFF
>many|-|TRBJ2-7|TRBV12-3/TRBV12-4
TGCGCCAGCAGCTTCAGAGACTACGAGCAGTACTTC
CASSFRDYEQYF
>few|-|TRBJ2-7|TRBV20-1
TGCAGTGCTAGAGATCAGACACTAGGGACCTACGAGCAGTACTTC
CSARDQTLGTYEQYF
>few|-|TRBJ2-1|TRBV20-1
TGCAGTGCTAGAGTGGCAGGCAGCTCCTACAATGAGCAGTTCTTC
CSARVAGSSYNEQFF
>-|TRBD2|TRBJ2-1|TRBV4-3
TGCGCCAGCAGCCTAAGGGCCCGAACGGGGGGGGGCTCCTACAATGAGCAGTTCTTC
CASSLRARTGGGSYNEQFF
>-|-|TRBJ1-2|TRBV6-5
TGTGCCGGCACCGCGCAGTATGGGCATGGCTACACCTTC
CAGTAQYGHGYTF
>-|-|TRBJ2-1|TRBV14
TGTGCCAGCAGAGGGCCGAACAACTCCTACAATGAGCAGTTCTTC
CASRGPNNSYNEQFF
>-|-|TRBJ2-1|TRBV20-1
TGCAGTGCTACCTTAGCCAGCGGGCCAGGAGAGCAGTTCTTC
CSATLASGPGEQFF
>-|-|TRBJ2-7|TRBV15
TGTGCCACCTCCGCCGGGAGCTCCTACGAGCAGTACTTC
CATSAGSSYEQYF
>-|-|TRBJ2-7|TRBV27
TGTGCCAGCAGTTTCTCCGGGACTGGTACCTACGAGCAGTACTTC
CASSFSGTGTYEQYF
>-|-|TRBJ1-2|TRBV4-3
TGCGCCAGCAGCCAAGAGGCCCGGGGGCAAATGGATGGCTACACCTTC
CASSQEARGQMDGYTF
>-|-|TRBJ1-2|TRBV10-3
TGTGCCATCAGTGAGACTACGGTCTATGGCTACACCTTC
CAISETTVYGYTF
>-|TRBD1|TRBJ2-7|TRBV20-1
TGCAGTTTCTACCCCGGGACAGGGACCTACGAGCAGTACTTC
CSFYPGTGTYEQYF
>-|TRBD2|TRBJ2-5|TRBV10-3
TGTGCCATCAGCCTTCGGGGGGGCGGAGAGACCCAGTACTTC
CAISLRGGGETQYF
>few|-|TRBJ2-7|TRBV5-6
TGTGCCAGCAGCCCCGTGGGGGCGACATACGAGCAGTACTTC
CASSPVGATYEQYF
>-|-|TRBJ2-7|TRBV3-1
TGTGCCAGCAGCCAAGGTACGGGCCACCCCTACGAGCAGTACTTC
CASSQGTGHPYEQYF
>-|-|TRBJ1-5|TRBV12-3/TRBV12-4
TGTGCCAGCAGGCCAGGAGGGGGAAAGAATCAGCCCCAGCATTTT
CASRPGGGKNQPQHF
>-|-|TRBJ2-1|TRBV6-2/TRBV6-3
TGTGCCAGCACTAGGGCAGGACAAAACAATGAGCAGTTCTTC
CASTRAGQNNEQFF
>-|TRBD2|TRBJ2-5|TRBV7-2
TGTGCCAGCAGCCTTACGTCGCTAGCGGGGGGGCCCGATGAGACCCAGTACTTC
CASSLTSLAGGPDETQYF
>-|-|TRBJ2-7|TRBV10-3
TGTGCCCCTTCGGCGGGGTTTGGCGAGCAGTACTTC
CAPSAGFGEQYF
>-|-|TRBJ2-5|TRBV7-9
TGTGCCAGCAGCTTACCTACAATCTCAAGCGACCAAGAGACCCAGTACTTC
CASSLPTISSDQETQYF
>-|TRBD1|TRBJ1-2|TRBV5-1
TGCGCCAGCAGCTTGGCCAGACAGGGCGGCGACTATGGCTACACCTTC
CASSLARQGGDYGYTF
>few|-|TRBJ1-2|TRBV27
TGTGCCAGCAGTCCACGGGGAGGGGAGGTCTATGGCTACACCTTC
CASSPRGGEVYGYTF
>few|-|TRBJ2-7|TRBV13
TGTGCCAGCAGCTTAACGGCCGGTAACGAGCAGTACTTC
CASSLTAGNEQYF
>-|-|TRBJ1-4|TRBV4-2
TGTGCCAGCAGCCAACCGTTGGGGGGGGTAGTTGAAAAACTGTTTTTT
CASSQPLGGVVEKLFF
>-|-|TRBJ2-5|TRBV9
TGTGCCAGCAGCGTAGAGGACTGGAAGGGGCAAGAGACCCAGTACTTC
CASSVEDWKGQETQYF
>-|-|TRBJ2-6|TRBV20-1
TGCAGTGCTAGTAAGCCCGGTGGGGCCAACGTCCTGACTTTC
CSASKPGGANVLTF
>-|-|TRBJ2-4|TRBV5-6
TGTGCCAGCAGCTGGTTCGACCCGGAGCAGAACATTCAGTACTTC
CASSWFDPEQNIQYF
>-|TRBD1|TRBJ1-1|TRBV2
TGTGCCAGGCCCGACCGGGACAGGGCCACGTCGATCTCGATGAACACTGAAGCTTTCTTT
CARPDRDRATSISMNTEAFF
>-|-|TRBJ2-7|TRBV11-2
TGTGCCAGCAGCCCTACTCTCGCCGCCGATGGTCCGGAAGGTTGGCAGTACTTC
CASSPTLAADGPEGWQYF
>few|TRBD1|TRBJ2-3|TRBV7-6
TGTGCCAGCAGCCCCGACGGGACAGGGGGCACAGATACGCAGTATTTT
CASSPDGTGGTDTQYF
>-|TRBD1|TRBJ1-1|TRBV6-4
TGTGCCAGCAGAGCGGACAGGGTGAACACTGAAGCTTTCTTT
CASRADRVNTEAFF
>-|TRBD2|TRBJ2-1|TRBV29-1
TGCAGCGTTGAAGGGGGCCTAAGGCGGGGGGAAAGCTCCTACAATGAGCAGTTCTTC
CSVEGGLRRGESSYNEQFF
>-|TRBD2|TRBJ2-1|TRBV5-1
TGCGCCAGCAGCCCCGGGACTAGCTCAAGCTCCTACAATGAGCAGTTCTTC
CASSPGTSSSSYNEQFF
>-|TRBD2|TRBJ2-3|TRBV12-3/TRBV12-4
TGTGCCAGCAGTTTATGGGGCGGGGGGATCGGAACGCAGTATTTT
CASSLWGGGIGTQYF
>-|-|TRBJ2-3|TRBV10-3
TGTGCCATCATGGGACATATCACAGATACGCGGTATTTT
CAIMGHITDTRYF
>few|TRBD2|TRBJ2-1|TRBV20-1
TGCAGTGCGAGCGGAGCGGGGGCCCTTGGGGAGCAGTTCTTC
CSASGAGALGEQFF